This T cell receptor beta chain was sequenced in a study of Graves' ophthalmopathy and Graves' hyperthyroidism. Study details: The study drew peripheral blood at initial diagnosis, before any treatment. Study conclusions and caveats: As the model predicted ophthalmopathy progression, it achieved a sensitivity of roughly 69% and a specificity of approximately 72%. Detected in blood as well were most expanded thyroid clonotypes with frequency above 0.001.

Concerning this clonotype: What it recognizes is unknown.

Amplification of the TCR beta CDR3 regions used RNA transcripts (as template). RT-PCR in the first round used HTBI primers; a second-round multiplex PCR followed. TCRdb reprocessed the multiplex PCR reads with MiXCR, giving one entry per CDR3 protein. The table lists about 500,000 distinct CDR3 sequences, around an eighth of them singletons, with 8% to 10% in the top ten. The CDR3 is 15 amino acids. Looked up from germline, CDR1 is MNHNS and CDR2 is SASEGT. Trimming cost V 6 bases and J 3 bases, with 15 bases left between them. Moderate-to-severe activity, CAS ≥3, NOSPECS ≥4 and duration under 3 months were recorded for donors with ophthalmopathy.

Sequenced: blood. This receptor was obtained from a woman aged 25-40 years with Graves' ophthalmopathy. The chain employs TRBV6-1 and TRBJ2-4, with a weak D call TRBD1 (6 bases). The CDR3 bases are TGTGCCAGCAGGAACAGGGTATCCGGCAAAAACATTCAGTACTTC. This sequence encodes CASRNRVSGKNIQYF.